The clone carrying this TCR beta chain was detected only a few times. Its antigen is undetermined. The authors reverse transcribed all of the isolated RNA, so sequencing captured expressed TCRB transcripts. Sequencing of naive, central memory and regulatory T cell samples gave an average of around 3.6 million reads. Using immunoSEQ multiplex PCR, the repertoire was profiled, and TCRdb retains in-frame clones only, with some absent. Here the sample spans under 300,000 clones, roughly 22% being singletons. These data come from a study of beta chain features in type 1 diabetes. Study-level points and caveats: Shorter templates might be favored by PCR, equally in patients and controls. The naive, central memory and Treg TCRB repertoires of patients appeared to be more similar to one another than those of healthy donors. Patients with Type 1 diabetes showed moderately but significantly shorter TCRB CDR3s in all four CD4+ subsets. Fewer insertions but more deletions were seen at VDJ junctions in type 1 diabetes patients.

The CDR3 length is 15 residues. J was trimmed by 4 bases and V by 4 bases; bases with no gene match: 8. The germline V gene has CDR1 LGHNA and CDR2 YSLEER. This sequence joins TRBV4-3 and TRBJ2-7, with 9 bases aligning to TRBD2. The sequenced sample consisted of naive CD4+ T cells from blood. The TCR originated in a woman aged 40-49 years with type 1 diabetes. This chain's CDR3 is CASSLNSAGGYEQYF. Here the CDR3 DNA reads TGCGCCAGCAGCCTGAATTCTGCGGGAGGGTACGAGCAGTACTTC.